This T cell receptor beta chain was observed in a study of blood T cell repertoires in COVID-19. CDR3 length: 13 residues. Germline assignment: CDR1 MNHEY and CDR2 SMNVEV (reference sequence). Unmatched junction bases numbered 10, after V lost 4 bases and J lost 13 bases. Profiled with immunoSEQ multiplex PCR; TCRdb holds only in-frame clones, not every one. The table lists about 190,000 clones, around 84% of them singletons. The chain carries TRBV27 and TRBJ1-2; 9 bases line up with TRBD1. This TCR came from a middle-aged man with active or convalescent COVID-19. What was sequenced was peripheral blood. In DNA form, the CDR3 reads TGTGCCAGCAGTTCGGGACAGGGCAGGCGGTTCACCTTC. Amino acids: CASSSGQGRRFTF.